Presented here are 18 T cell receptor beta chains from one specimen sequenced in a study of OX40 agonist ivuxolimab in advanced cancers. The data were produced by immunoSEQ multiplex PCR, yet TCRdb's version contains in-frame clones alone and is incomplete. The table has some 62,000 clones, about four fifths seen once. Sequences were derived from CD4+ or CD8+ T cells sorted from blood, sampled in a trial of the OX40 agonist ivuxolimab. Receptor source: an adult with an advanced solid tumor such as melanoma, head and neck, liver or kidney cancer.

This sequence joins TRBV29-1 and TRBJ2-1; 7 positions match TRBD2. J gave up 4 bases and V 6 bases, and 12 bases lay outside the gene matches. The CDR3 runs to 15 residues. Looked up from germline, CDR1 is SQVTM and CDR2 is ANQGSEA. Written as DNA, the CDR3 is TGCAGCGTCGTAGAACCGGGACTACGGTACAATGAGCAGTTCTTC. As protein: CSVVEPGLRYNEQFF.

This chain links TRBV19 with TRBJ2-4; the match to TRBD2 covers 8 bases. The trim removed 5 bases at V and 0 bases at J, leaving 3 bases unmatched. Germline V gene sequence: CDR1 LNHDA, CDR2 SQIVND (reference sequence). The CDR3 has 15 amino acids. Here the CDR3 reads CASSVAGLAKNIQYF. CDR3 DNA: TGTGCCAGTAGTGTAGCGGGATTAGCCAAAAACATTCAGTACTTC.

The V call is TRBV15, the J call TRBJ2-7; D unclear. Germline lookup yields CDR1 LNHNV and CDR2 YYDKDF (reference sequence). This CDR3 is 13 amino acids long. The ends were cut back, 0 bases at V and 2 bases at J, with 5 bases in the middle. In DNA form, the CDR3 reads TGTGCCACCAGCAGAGATGCGACCTACGAGCAGTACTTC. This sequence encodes CATSRDATYEQYF.

CDR3 nucleotides: TGCGCCAGCAGCTTGGGGCACTCCGACACCGGGGAGCTGTTTTTT. The encoded protein is CASSLGHSDTGELFF. This chain links TRBV4-1 with TRBJ2-2, with TRBD1 as a possible D gene (5 bases). The CDR3 is 15 residues long. The ends were cut back, 5 bases at V and 3 bases at J, with 13 bases in the middle. Germline V gene lookup returns CDR1 MGHRA and CDR2 YSYEKL.

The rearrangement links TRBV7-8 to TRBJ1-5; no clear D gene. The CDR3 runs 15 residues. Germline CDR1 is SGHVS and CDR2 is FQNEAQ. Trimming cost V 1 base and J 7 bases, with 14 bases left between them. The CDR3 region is CASSLVASIGQPQHF. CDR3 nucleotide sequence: TGTGCCAGCAGCTTAGTAGCCTCCATAGGGCAGCCCCAGCATTTT.

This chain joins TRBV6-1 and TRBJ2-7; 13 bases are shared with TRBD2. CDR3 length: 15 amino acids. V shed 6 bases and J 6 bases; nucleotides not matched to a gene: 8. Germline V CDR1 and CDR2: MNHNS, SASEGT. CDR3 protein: CASSDRLAGGSEQYF. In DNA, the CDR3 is TGTGCCAGCAGCGATCGACTAGCGGGAGGTTCCGAGCAGTACTTC.

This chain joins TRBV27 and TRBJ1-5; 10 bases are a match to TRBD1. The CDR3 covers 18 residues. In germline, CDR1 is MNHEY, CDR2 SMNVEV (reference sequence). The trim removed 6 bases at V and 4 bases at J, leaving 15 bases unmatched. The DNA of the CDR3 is TGTGCCAGCAGGTCCGGGACAGGGGCGACTCGGGGTAATCAGCCCCAGCATTTT. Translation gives CASRSGTGATRGNQPQHF.

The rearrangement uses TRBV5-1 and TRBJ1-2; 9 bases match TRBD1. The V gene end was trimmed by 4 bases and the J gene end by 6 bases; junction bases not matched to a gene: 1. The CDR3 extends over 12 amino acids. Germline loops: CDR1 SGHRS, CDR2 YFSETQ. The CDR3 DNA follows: TGCGCCAGCAGCAGGGACAGGGATGGCTACACCTTC. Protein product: CASSRDRDGYTF.

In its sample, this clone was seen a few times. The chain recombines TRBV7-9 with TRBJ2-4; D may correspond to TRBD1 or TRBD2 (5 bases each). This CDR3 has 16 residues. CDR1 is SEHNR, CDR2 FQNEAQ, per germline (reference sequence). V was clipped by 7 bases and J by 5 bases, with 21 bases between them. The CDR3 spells CASTPLRGRKENIQYF. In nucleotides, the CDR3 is TGTGCCAGCACCCCCCTACGGGGCCGAAAGGAAAACATTCAGTACTTC.

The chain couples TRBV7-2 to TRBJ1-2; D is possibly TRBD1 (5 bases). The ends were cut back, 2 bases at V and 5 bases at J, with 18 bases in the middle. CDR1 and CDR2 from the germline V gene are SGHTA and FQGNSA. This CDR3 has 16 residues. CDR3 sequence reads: CASSLSPAGAWYGYTF. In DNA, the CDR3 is TGTGCCAGCAGCTTATCCCCAGCCGGGGCATGGTATGGCTACACCTTC.

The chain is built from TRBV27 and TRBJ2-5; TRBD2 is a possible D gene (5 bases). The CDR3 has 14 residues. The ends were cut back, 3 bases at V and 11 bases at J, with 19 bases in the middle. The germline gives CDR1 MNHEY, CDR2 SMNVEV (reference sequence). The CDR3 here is CASSFLPVGEEQYF. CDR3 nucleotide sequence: TGTGCCAGCAGTTTCCTACCGGTGGGAGAGGAACAGTACTTC.

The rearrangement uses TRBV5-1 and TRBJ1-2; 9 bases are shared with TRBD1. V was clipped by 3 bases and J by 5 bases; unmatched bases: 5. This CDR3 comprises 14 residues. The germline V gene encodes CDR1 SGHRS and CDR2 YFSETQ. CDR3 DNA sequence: TGCGCCAGCAGCTCAACCGGGACAGGGTATGGCTACACCTTC. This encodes CASSSTGTGYGYTF.

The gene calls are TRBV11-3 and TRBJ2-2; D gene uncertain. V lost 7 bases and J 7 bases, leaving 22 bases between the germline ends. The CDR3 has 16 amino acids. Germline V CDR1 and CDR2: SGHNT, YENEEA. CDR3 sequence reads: CASTHSAMRLVGELFF. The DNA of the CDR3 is TGTGCCAGCACCCACTCGGCGATGCGGCTAGTCGGGGAGCTGTTTTTT.

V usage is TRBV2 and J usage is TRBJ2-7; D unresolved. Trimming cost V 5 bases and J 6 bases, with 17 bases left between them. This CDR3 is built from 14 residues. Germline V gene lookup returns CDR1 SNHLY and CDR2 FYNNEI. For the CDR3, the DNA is TGTGCCAGCAGTTACCTCAGGTCGGTACCCGAGCAGTACTTC. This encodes CASSYLRSVPEQYF.

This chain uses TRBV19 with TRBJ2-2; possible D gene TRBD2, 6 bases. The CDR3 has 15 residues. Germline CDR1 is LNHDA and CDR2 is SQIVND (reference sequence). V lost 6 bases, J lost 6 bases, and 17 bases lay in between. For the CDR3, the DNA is TGTGCCAGTAGCCTTCGGGACTCCCGGCCCGGGGAGCTGTTTTTT. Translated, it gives CASSLRDSRPGELFF.

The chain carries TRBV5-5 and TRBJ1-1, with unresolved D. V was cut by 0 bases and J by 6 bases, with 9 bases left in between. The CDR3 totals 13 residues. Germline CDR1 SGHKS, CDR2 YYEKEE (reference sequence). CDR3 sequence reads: CASSLGRAAEAFF. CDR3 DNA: TGTGCCAGCAGCTTGGGAAGGGCAGCTGAAGCTTTCTTT.

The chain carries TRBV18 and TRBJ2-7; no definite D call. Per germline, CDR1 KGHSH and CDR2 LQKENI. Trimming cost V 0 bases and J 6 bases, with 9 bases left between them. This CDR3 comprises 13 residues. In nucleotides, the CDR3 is TGTGCCAGCTCACCACCGTCGCCTCTCGAGCAGTACTTC. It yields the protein CASSPPSPLEQYF.

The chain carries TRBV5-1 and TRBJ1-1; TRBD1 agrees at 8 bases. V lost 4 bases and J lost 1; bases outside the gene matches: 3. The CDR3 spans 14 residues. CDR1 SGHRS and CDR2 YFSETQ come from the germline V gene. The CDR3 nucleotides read TGCGCCAGCAGCCCCGGGACAGGGAACACTGAAGCTTTCTTT. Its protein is CASSPGTGNTEAFF. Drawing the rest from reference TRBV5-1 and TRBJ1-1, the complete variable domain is KAGVTQTPRYLIKTRGQQVTLSCSPISGHRSVSWYQQTPGQGLQFLFEYFSETQRNKGNFPGRFSGRQFSNSRSEMNVSTLELGDSALYLCASSPGTGNTEAFFGQGTRLTVV.